These 3 T cell receptor beta chains were sequenced from one sample in a study of T-cell reconstitution after alpha-beta-depleted transplantation in children. As it was prepared, the TCRbeta library received unique molecular identifiers. One entry per CDR3 protein results from TCRdb running MiXCR on the PCR reads. This sample carries more than 200,000 distinct CDR3 sequences, under 30% of them seen once, and the ten largest clones take 4% to 5.5%. The sample consisted of PBMCs, mostly from graft donor cells, taken 360 days after TCRalphabeta/CD19-depleted stem cell transplant. Source of these receptors: a female patient aged 2 to 10 who had a stem cell transplant for congenital amegakaryocytic thrombocytopenia, so the T cells may come from the graft donor.

The chain combines TRBV2 with TRBJ2-1; possibly TRBD1 for D (6 bases). V lost 4 bases to trimming and J lost 6 bases, with 16 bases between them. CDR3 length: 15 residues. Germline CDR1 is SNHLY and CDR2 is FYNNEI. CDR3 sequence reads: CASSGQGSRFNEQFF. CDR3 nucleotides: TGTGCCAGCAGTGGGCAGGGGTCACGCTTCAATGAGCAGTTCTTC. Combining the CDR3 with reference TRBV2 and TRBJ2-1 gives the whole variable domain EPEVTQTPSHQVTQMGQEVILRCVPISNHLYFYWYRQILGQKVEFLVSFYNNEISEKSEIFDDQFSVERPDGSNFTLKIRSTKLEDSAMYFCASSGQGSRFNEQFFGPGTRLTVL.

V and J are TRBV6-1 and TRBJ2-7; 7 bases match TRBD2. Trimming took 7 bases from V and 4 from J; bases not matched to a gene: 10. This CDR3 has 14 amino acids. Germline CDR1 MNHNS, CDR2 SASEGT. CDR3 coding DNA: TGTGCCAGCAACTCAGCGGGACCGGTTTACGAGCAGTACTTC. As protein: CASNSAGPVYEQYF.

This sequence joins TRBV7-3 and TRBJ2-1, with D perhaps TRBD1 (5 bases). V lost 5 bases to trimming and J lost 8 bases, with 19 bases between them. Germline V gene lookup returns CDR1 SGHTA and CDR2 FQGTGA. This CDR3 has 15 residues. Here the CDR3 DNA reads TGTGCCAGCAGCCGTGGGGCCTCTCTCTCTGATGAGCAGTTCTTC. Translating it yields CASSRGASLSDEQFF.